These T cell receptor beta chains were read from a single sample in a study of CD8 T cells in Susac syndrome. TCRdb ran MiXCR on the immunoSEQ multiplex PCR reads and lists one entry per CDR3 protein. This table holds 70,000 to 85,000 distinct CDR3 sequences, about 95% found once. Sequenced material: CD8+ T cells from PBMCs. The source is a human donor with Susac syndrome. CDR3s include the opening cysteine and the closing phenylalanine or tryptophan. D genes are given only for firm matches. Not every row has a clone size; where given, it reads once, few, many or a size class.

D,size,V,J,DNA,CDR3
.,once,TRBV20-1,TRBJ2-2,TGCAGTGCTAGACAGGGCGACTCCATCACCGGGGAGCTGTTTTTT,CSARQGDSITGELFF
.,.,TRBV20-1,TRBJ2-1,TGCAGTGCTAGCGGGGCAGACTACAATGAGCAGTTCTTC,CSASGADYNEQFF
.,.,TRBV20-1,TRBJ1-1,TGCAGTGCTAGAGATTACGATGAAGCTTTCTTT,CSARDYDEAFF
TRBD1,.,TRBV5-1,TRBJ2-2,TGCGCCAGCAGCATCCCCCTAGGACAGGGGCCGAACACCGGGGAGCTGTTTTTT,CASSIPLGQGPNTGELFF
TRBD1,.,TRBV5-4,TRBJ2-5,TGTGCCAGCAGCGGAGGACAGGGGCGTGGGGAGACCCAGTACTTC,CASSGGQGRGETQYF
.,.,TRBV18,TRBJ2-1,TGTGCCAGCTCACCGAGGCGGCAGGGGCCCCTCAATGAGCAGTTCTTC,CASSPRRQGPLNEQFF
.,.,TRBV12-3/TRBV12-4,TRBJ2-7,TGTGCCAGCAGTTTAGTCCTGTGGGAGCAGTACTTC,CASSLVLWEQYF
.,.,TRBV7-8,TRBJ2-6,TGTGCCAGCAGCTCGCGGGGTACTTCTGGGGCCAACGTCCTGACTTTC,CASSSRGTSGANVLTF
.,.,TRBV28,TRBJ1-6,TGTGCCAGCACCTATTCAAACAGGGCATATAATTCACCCCTCCACTTT,CASTYSNRAYNSPLHF
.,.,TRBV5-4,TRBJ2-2,TGTGCCAGCAGCTTCGCGGACTTCCTGAACACCGGGGAGCTGTTTTTT,CASSFADFLNTGELFF
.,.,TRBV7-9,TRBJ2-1,TGTGCCAGCAGCCATCCGACGGCTACATACAATGAGCAGTTCTTC,CASSHPTATYNEQFF
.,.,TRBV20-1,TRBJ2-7,TGCAGTGCTAGAGCGGGAGTCGTGGCCTACGAGCAGTACTTC,CSARAGVVAYEQYF
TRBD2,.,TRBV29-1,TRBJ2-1,TGCAGCGTTTACCTAGCGGCCAATGAGCAGTTCTTC,CSVYLAANEQFF
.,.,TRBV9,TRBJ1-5,TGTGCCAGCAATGAAGGAGGAAATCAGCCCCAGCATTTT,CASNEGGNQPQHF
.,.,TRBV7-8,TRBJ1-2,TGTGCCAGCAGCTTATATGGGGAAGATGCGGAGGTCTATGGCTACACCTTC,CASSLYGEDAEVYGYTF
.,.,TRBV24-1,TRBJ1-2,TGTGCCACCAGTGATTTCTCGACAGGAGAGGATGGCTACACCTTC,CATSDFSTGEDGYTF